This is a list of T cell receptor beta chains from one sample in a study of OX40 agonist ivuxolimab in advanced cancers. Assay used: immunoSEQ multiplex PCR; TCRdb lists only in-frame clones, some missing. The sample shows about 19,000 clones, around 68% of them seen only once. Sequencing used CD4+ or CD8+ T cells sorted from blood, obtained in a trial of the OX40 agonist ivuxolimab. Receptors originate from an adult with an advanced solid tumor such as melanoma, head and neck, liver or kidney cancer. Both conserved end residues are part of each CDR3. The order of the fields is D gene, J gene, V gene, clone size, CDR3 protein, CDR3 DNA. D genes are given only for firm matches. Size tells how often a clone was seen (once, few, many) or the class of an expanded clone, and some rows leave it out.

- | TRBJ1-1 | TRBV5-6 | few | CASTGSGWNTEAFF | TGTGCCAGCACAGGGTCAGGGTGGAACACTGAAGCTTTCTTT
- | TRBJ2-3 | TRBV7-9 | - | CASSPGGTADTQYF | TGTGCCAGCAGCCCCGGCGGCACCGCAGATACGCAGTATTTT
- | TRBJ2-7 | TRBV13 | - | CASSLSLGGAPYEQYF | TGTGCCAGCAGCCTCTCCCTGGGGGGGGCTCCCTACGAGCAGTACTTC
- | TRBJ2-7 | TRBV28 | few | CASSYRGASYEQYF | TGTGCCAGCAGTTATCGGGGCGCCTCCTACGAGCAGTACTTC
- | TRBJ1-1 | TRBV16 | - | CASSQPIAGITEAFF | TGTGCCAGCAGCCAACCAATCGCCGGGATCACTGAAGCTTTCTTT
- | TRBJ2-7 | TRBV19 | - | CATRRGSSYEQYF | TGTGCTACACGCCGGGGGAGCTCCTACGAGCAGTACTTC
TRBD1 | TRBJ2-2 | TRBV19 | medium-sized | CASSRDRRVGELFF | TGTGCCAGTAGTCGGGACAGGAGAGTCGGGGAGCTGTTTTTT
- | TRBJ1-2 | TRBV5-4 | - | CAWGTAGYTF | TGTGCCTGGGGTACGGCTGGCTACACCTTC
TRBD1 | TRBJ1-1 | TRBV15 | - | CATSRDRAGGTEAFF | TGTGCCACCAGCAGAGATCGGGCAGGGGGCACTGAAGCTTTCTTT
- | TRBJ2-7 | TRBV7-3 | - | CASSQEATSYEQYF | TGTGCCAGCAGCCAAGAGGCGACCTCCTACGAGCAGTACTTC
- | TRBJ2-7 | TRBV6-6 | few | CASSYSRQGGDEQYF | TGTGCCAGCAGTTACTCGCGCCAGGGGGGCGACGAGCAGTACTTC
- | TRBJ2-1 | TRBV13 | - | CASSNRGSYNEQFF | TGTGCCAGCAGCAACCGGGGCTCCTACAATGAGCAGTTCTTC
TRBD1 | TRBJ2-5 | TRBV9 | - | CASSLTGGGETQYF | TGTGCCAGCAGCTTGACAGGGGGCGGAGAGACCCAGTACTTC
- | TRBJ2-7 | TRBV13 | - | CASSLGSYEQYF | TGTGCCAGCAGCTTAGGGTCTTACGAGCAGTACTTC
TRBD1 | TRBJ1-2 | TRBV4-3 | medium-sized | CASSQDPGQGAWYGYTF | TGCGCCAGCAGCCAAGATCCCGGACAGGGGGCTTGGTATGGCTACACCTTC
- | TRBJ2-7 | TRBV11-1 | - | CASSLVGSYEQYF | TGTGCCAGCAGCTTGGTGGGCTCCTACGAGCAGTACTTC
- | TRBJ2-1 | TRBV5-4 | few | CASSGARQGYNEQFF | TGTGCCAGCAGCGGGGCCCGTCAGGGGTACAATGAGCAGTTCTTC
TRBD2 | TRBJ2-1 | TRBV5-6 | - | CASSSRDYSWIEQFF | TGTGCCAGCAGCTCCCGGGACTACTCGTGGATTGAGCAGTTCTTC
TRBD2 | TRBJ2-5 | TRBV7-2 | - | CASSRVAGPRETQYF | TGTGCCAGCAGCAGAGTAGCGGGGCCCAGAGAGACCCAGTACTTC
- | TRBJ2-7 | TRBV5-8 | - | CASSVHEQYF | TGTGCCAGCAGCGTACACGAGCAGTACTTC
- | TRBJ1-1 | TRBV28 | - | CASLEDLGRFEAFF | TGTGCCAGCCTGGAGGACCTGGGACGGTTTGAAGCTTTCTTT
- | TRBJ2-7 | TRBV5-4 | - | CASSSDNYEQYF | TGTGCCAGCAGCTCGGATAACTACGAGCAGTACTTC
- | TRBJ2-5 | TRBV7-9 | many | CASSWSPQETQYF | TGTGCCAGCAGCTGGAGTCCCCAGGAGACCCAGTACTTC
- | TRBJ2-5 | TRBV14 | - | CASSQGRHQETQYF | TGTGCCAGCAGCCAAGGCCGGCACCAGGAGACCCAGTACTTC
- | TRBJ2-1 | TRBV7-6 | - | CASSNTFF | TGTGCCAGCAGCAACACGTTCTTC
TRBD2 | TRBJ2-1 | TRBV6-5 | medium-sized | CASSIGRGNEQFF | TGTGCCAGCAGTATCGGGCGGGGGAATGAGCAGTTCTTC
- | TRBJ1-4 | TRBV5-8 | - | CASRQRGAEKLFF | TGTGCCAGCAGACAGAGGGGTGCTGAAAAACTGTTTTTT
TRBD2 | TRBJ2-1 | TRBV5-1 | - | CASSFWREARLGDEQFF | TGCGCCAGCAGCTTCTGGCGGGAGGCCCGTCTAGGGGATGAGCAGTTCTTC
- | TRBJ2-3 | TRBV27 | - | CASTSAQSTDTQYF | TGTGCCAGCACCTCGGCTCAGTCCACAGATACGCAGTATTTT